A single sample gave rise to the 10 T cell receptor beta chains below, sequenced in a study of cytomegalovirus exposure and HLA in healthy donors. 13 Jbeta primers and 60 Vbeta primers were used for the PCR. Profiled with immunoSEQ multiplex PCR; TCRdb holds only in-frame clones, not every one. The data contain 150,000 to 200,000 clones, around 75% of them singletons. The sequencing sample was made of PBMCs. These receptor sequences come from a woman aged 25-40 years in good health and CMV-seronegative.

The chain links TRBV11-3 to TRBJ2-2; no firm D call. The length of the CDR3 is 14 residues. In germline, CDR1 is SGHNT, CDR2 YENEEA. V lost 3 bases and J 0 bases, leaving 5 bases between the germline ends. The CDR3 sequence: CASSFDTNTGELFF. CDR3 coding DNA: TGTGCCAGCAGCTTTGACACGAACACCGGGGAGCTGTTTTTT.

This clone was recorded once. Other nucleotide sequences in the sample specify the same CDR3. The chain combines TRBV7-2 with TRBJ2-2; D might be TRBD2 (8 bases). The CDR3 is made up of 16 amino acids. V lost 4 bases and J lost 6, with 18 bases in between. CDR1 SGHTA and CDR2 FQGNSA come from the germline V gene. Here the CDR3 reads CASSSGGRGRSGELFF. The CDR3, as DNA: TGTGCCAGCAGCTCGGGGGGGAGGGGGCGGTCCGGGGAGCTGTTTTTT.

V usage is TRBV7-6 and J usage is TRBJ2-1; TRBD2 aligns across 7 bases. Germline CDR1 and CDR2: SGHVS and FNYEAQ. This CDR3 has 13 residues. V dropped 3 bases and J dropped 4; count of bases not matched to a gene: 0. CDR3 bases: TGTGCCAGCAGCTTGGGACTATACAATGAGCAGTTCTTC. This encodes CASSLGLYNEQFF.

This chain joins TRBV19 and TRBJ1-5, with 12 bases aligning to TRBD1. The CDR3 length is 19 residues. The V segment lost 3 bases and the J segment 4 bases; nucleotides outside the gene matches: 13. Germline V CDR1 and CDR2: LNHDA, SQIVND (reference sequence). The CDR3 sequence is CASSIWGTGGRFRNQPQHF. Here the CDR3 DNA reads TGTGCCAGTAGTATTTGGGGGACAGGGGGCCGGTTTAGGAATCAGCCCCAGCATTTT. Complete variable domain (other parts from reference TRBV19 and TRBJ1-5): DGGITQSPKYLFRKEGQNVTLSCEQNLNHDAMYWYRQDPGQGLRLIYYSQIVNDFQKGDIAEGYSVSREKKESFPLTVTSAQKNPTAFYLCASSIWGTGGRFRNQPQHFGDGTRLSIL.

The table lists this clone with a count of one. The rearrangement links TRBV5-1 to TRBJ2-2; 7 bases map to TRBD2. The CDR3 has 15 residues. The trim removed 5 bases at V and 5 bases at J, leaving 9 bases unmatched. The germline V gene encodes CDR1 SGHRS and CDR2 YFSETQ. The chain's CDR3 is CASRREGRKTGELFF. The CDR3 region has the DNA TGCGCCAGCAGGAGGGAGGGCCGGAAAACCGGGGAGCTGTTTTTT.

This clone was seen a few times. The chain's CDR3 is CASSYRVTGQTYEQYF. In nucleotides, the CDR3 is TGTGCCAGCAGTTACCGCGTCACAGGTCAAACCTACGAGCAGTACTTC. The chain combines TRBV6-6 with TRBJ2-5; weak D call: TRBD1 (5 bases). The J call is uncertain, as TRBJ2-7 better fits the DNA end. Germline loops: CDR1 MNHNY, CDR2 SVGAGI (reference sequence). The CDR3 has 16 amino acids.

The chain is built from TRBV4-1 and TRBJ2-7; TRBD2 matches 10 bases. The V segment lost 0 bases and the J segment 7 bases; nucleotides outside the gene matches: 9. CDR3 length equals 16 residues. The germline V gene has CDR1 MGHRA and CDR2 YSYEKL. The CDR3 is CASSQDPAGGVEEQYF. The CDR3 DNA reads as TGCGCCAGCAGCCAAGATCCAGCGGGAGGGGTGGAAGAGCAGTACTTC.

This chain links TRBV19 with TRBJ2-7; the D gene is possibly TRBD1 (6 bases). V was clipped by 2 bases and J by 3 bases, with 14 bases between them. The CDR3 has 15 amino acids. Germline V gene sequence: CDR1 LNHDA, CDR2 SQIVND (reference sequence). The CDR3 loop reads CASSITGNFDYEQYF. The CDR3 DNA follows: TGTGCCAGTAGTATAACAGGGAACTTTGACTACGAGCAGTACTTC. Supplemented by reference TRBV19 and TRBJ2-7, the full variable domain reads DGGITQSPKYLFRKEGQNVTLSCEQNLNHDAMYWYRQDPGQGLRLIYYSQIVNDFQKGDIAEGYSVSREKKESFPLTVTSAQKNPTAFYLCASSITGNFDYEQYFGPGTRLTVT.

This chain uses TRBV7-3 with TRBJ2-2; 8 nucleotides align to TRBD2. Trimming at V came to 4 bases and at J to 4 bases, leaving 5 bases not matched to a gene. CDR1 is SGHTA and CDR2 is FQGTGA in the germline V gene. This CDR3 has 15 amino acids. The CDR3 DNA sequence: TGTGCCAGCAGCTCGGGGGGGGATGGCACCGGGGAGCTGTTTTTT. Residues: CASSSGGDGTGELFF.

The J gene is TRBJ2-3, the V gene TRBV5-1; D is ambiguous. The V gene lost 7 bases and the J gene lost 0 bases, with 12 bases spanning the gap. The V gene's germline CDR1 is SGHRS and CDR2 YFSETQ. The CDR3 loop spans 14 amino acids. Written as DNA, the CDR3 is TGCGCCAGCCAGTTTCTCTCTAGCACAGATACGCAGTATTTT. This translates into CASQFLSSTDTQYF.